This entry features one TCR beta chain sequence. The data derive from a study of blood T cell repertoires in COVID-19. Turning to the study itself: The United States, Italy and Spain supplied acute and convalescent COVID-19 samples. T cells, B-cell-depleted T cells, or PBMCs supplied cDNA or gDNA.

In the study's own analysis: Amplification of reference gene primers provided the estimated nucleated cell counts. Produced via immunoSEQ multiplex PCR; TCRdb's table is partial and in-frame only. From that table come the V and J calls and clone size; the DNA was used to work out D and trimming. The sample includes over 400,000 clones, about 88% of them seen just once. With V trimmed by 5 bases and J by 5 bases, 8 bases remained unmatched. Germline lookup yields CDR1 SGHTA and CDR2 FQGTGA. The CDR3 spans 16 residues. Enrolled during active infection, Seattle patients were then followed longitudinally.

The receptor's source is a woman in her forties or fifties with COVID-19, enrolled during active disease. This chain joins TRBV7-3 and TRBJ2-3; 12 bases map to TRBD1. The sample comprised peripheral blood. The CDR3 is CASSPGTGGLIDTQYF. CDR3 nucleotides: TGTGCCAGCAGCCCCGGGACAGGGGGCCTGATAGATACGCAGTATTTT.